The 32 T cell receptor beta chains below were found in one sample sequenced in a study of OX40 agonist ivuxolimab in advanced cancers. Receptor amplification or capture employed the immunoSEQ multiplex PCR assay. Held by TCRdb, this immuneACCESS table contains in-frame sequences only and omits some clones. Under half of the omission traces to an unresolved V gene where checked; the cause of the rest is unknown. The sample has tens of thousands of clones on record, about nine tenths of them singletons. Of the sample, 3% to 4.5% is held by the ten largest clones. The starting material was CD4+ or CD8+ T cells sorted from blood, obtained in a trial of the OX40 agonist ivuxolimab. The receptors here all came from an adult with an advanced solid tumor such as melanoma, head and neck, liver or kidney cancer.

This clone has only a few counts. The chain carries TRBV5-4 and TRBJ1-1; D is ambiguous. The germline V gene encodes CDR1 SGHNT and CDR2 YYREEE (reference sequence). The CDR3 extends over 14 amino acids. The V end was cut by 3 bases, the J end by 0 bases, with 9 bases between. The CDR3: CASSSPGLNTEAFF. As DNA, the CDR3 is TGTGCCAGCAGCTCTCCGGGCCTGAACACTGAAGCTTTCTTT.

The chain recombines TRBV11-2 with TRBJ1-6, with D tentatively TRBD1 (5 bases). Per the germline V gene, CDR1 is SGHAT and CDR2 is FQNNGV. Trimming took off 1 base at V and 4 bases at J, with 17 bases between the two ends. The length of the CDR3 is 18 residues. The CDR3: CASSLARDFTIYNSPLHF. CDR3 in DNA: TGTGCCAGCAGCTTAGCAAGGGACTTCACTATTTATAATTCACCCCTCCACTTT. The full variable domain, its missing parts supplied by reference TRBV11-2 and TRBJ1-6, is EAGVAQSPRYKIIEKRQSVAFWCNPISGHATLYWYQQILGQGPKLLIQFQNNGVVDDSQLPKDRFSAERLKGVDSTLKIQPAKLEDSAVYLCASSLARDFTIYNSPLHFGNGTRLTVT.

J is TRBJ2-3 and V is TRBV28; D is unresolved. The V end was cut by 4 bases, the J end by 6 bases, with 2 bases between. The CDR3 has 10 residues. Germline CDR1 and CDR2: MDHEN and SYDVKM. The CDR3 nucleotides are TGTGCCAGCAGTTACGATACGCAGTATTTT. The encoded protein is CASSYDTQYF.

This chain links TRBV29-1 with TRBJ2-1, with D perhaps TRBD2 (7 bases). V gave up 6 bases and J gave up 4 bases, with 16 bases separating them. The CDR3 covers 14 residues. The germline V gene has CDR1 SQVTM and CDR2 ANQGSEA. In DNA, the CDR3 is TGCAGCGTCGTACCTGGGGGGGCTTACAATGAGCAGTTCTTC. Protein: CSVVPGGAYNEQFF.

The chain joins TRBV27 to TRBJ2-2; D unclear. CDR3 size: 15 residues. Germline lookup yields CDR1 MNHEY and CDR2 SMNVEV (reference sequence). V was trimmed by 2 bases and J by 0 bases, leaving 7 bases between them. CDR3 DNA: TGTGCCAGCAGTTTAAGGGCAGCGAACACCGGGGAGCTGTTTTTT. Translated: CASSLRAANTGELFF.

This chain uses TRBV5-1 with TRBJ2-3, with D uncertain. The germline V and J ends were trimmed by 2 bases and 4 bases, with 11 bases remaining between them. The CDR3 runs to 14 residues. Germline CDR1 is SGHRS and CDR2 is YFSETQ. Written as DNA, the CDR3 is TGCGCCAGCAGCTTCTCTCTCCTGTCAGATACGCAGTATTTT. Translating it yields CASSFSLLSDTQYF.

V and J are TRBV29-1 and TRBJ2-1, with 13 bases identical to TRBD2. The ends lost 5 bases at V and 6 bases at J; junction bases unmatched: 13. Germline CDR1 and CDR2: SQVTM and ANQGSEA. The CDR3 extends over 17 amino acids. The CDR3 nucleotides read TGCAGCGTTATACCTATACGGACTAGCGGGAGACCCAATGAGCAGTTCTTC. As protein: CSVIPIRTSGRPNEQFF.

The rearrangement uses TRBV19 and TRBJ2-1; D tentatively reads TRBD1 or TRBD2 (6 bases each). The CDR3 is made up of 17 amino acids. Per the germline V gene, CDR1 is LNHDA and CDR2 is SQIVND (reference sequence). Between the trimmed V and J ends, which lost 0 bases and 7 bases, there was a span of 19 bases. CDR3 coding DNA: TGTGCCAGTAGTATAGATCGGGGGCTGGGGGGTTGGAATGAGCAGTTCTTC. As protein: CASSIDRGLGGWNEQFF. Together with reference TRBV19 and TRBJ2-1, the CDR3 gives the full variable domain: DGGITQSPKYLFRKEGQNVTLSCEQNLNHDAMYWYRQDPGQGLRLIYYSQIVNDFQKGDIAEGYSVSREKKESFPLTVTSAQKNPTAFYLCASSIDRGLGGWNEQFFGPGTRLTVL.

The sample holds one count of this clone. The chain joins TRBV5-4 to TRBJ2-2, with TRBD2 identical over 10 bases. Trimming at V came to 4 bases and at J to 5 bases, leaving 5 bases not matched to a gene. This CDR3 region has 15 residues. Looked up from germline, CDR1 is SGHNT and CDR2 is YYREEE (reference sequence). As DNA, the CDR3 is TGTGCCAGCAGCCCGAGCGGGAGGGTGACCGGGGAGCTGTTTTTT. Translated, it gives CASSPSGRVTGELFF.

This chain links TRBV27 with TRBJ2-3; 10 bases are shared with TRBD2. Trimming at V came to 3 bases and at J to 1 base, leaving 1 base not matched to a gene. The germline V gene has CDR1 MNHEY and CDR2 SMNVEV (reference sequence). The CDR3 has 15 residues. Here the CDR3 reads CASSFTSGGTDTQYF. The CDR3 bases are TGTGCCAGCAGTTTTACTAGCGGGGGCACAGATACGCAGTATTTT.

In this sample, this clone turned up a few times. The rearrangement joins TRBV19 to TRBJ2-3; D unclear. CDR1 LNHDA and CDR2 SQIVND come from the germline V gene (reference sequence). CDR3 length: 16 amino acids. The ends were cut back, 3 bases at V and 1 base at J, with 14 bases in the middle. The CDR3 spells CASSISSRLRTDTQYF. CDR3 DNA sequence: TGTGCCAGTAGTATCTCCAGTCGTTTACGCACAGATACGCAGTATTTT.

In DNA form, the CDR3 reads TGTGCCAGCAGCCGCGTAGGATCTGGAAACACCATATATTTT. It yields the protein CASSRVGSGNTIYF. The rearrangement joins TRBV11-2 to TRBJ1-3; no reliable D call. The CDR3 covers 14 residues. Trimming shortened V by 5 bases and J by 1 base, and 9 bases separated the two germline ends. Per the germline V gene, CDR1 is SGHAT and CDR2 is FQNNGV.

The chain links TRBV7-8 to TRBJ1-1, with TRBD1 as a possible D gene (5 bases). This CDR3 spans 14 amino acids. Germline CDR1 reads SGHVS; CDR2 reads FQNEAQ. The V end was cut by 5 bases, the J end by 0 bases, with 10 bases between. In DNA form, the CDR3 reads TGTGCCAGCAGCGCCCAGGGTGTGAACACTGAAGCTTTCTTT. This sequence encodes CASSAQGVNTEAFF.

This clone came up a few times. The CDR3 region is CASSGLRGTGELFF. CDR3 bases: TGTGCCAGCAGCGGGCTAAGGGGCACCGGGGAGCTGTTTTTT. The rearrangement uses TRBV11-2 and TRBJ2-2; a possible D gene is TRBD1 (5 bases). Trimming took off 5 bases at V and 4 bases at J, with 11 bases between the two ends. Germline V gene lookup returns CDR1 SGHAT and CDR2 FQNNGV. The CDR3 has 14 amino acids. Based on the CDR3 plus reference TRBV11-2 and TRBJ2-2, the full variable domain is EAGVAQSPRYKIIEKRQSVAFWCNPISGHATLYWYQQILGQGPKLLIQFQNNGVVDDSQLPKDRFSAERLKGVDSTLKIQPAKLEDSAVYLCASSGLRGTGELFFGEGSRLTVL.

CDR3 residues: CASSSLGRYEQYF. The CDR3 nucleotides read TGTGCCAGCAGCTCCCTGGGACGCTACGAGCAGTACTTC. V and J are TRBV7-6 and TRBJ2-7; D possibly uses TRBD1 or TRBD2 (5 bases each). The CDR3 length is 13 residues. Per the germline V gene, CDR1 is SGHVS and CDR2 is FNYEAQ. Trimming left V 4 bases short and J 3 bases short, with 10 bases between. Combining the CDR3 with reference TRBV7-6 and TRBJ2-7 gives the whole variable domain GAGVSQSPRYKVTKRGQDVALRCDPISGHVSLYWYRQALGQGPEFLTYFNYEAQQDKSGLPNDRFSAERPEGSISTLTIQRTEQRDSAMYRCASSSLGRYEQYFGPGTRLTVT.

This chain links TRBV4-2 with TRBJ2-1; D gene ambiguous. The CDR3 loop spans 14 amino acids. V lost 0 bases to trimming and J lost 4 bases, with 7 bases between them. The germline V gene has CDR1 LGHNA and CDR2 YNFKEQ. The DNA for the CDR3 is TGTGCCAGCAGCCAAGACTGGGCGTACAATGAGCAGTTCTTC. Its translation: CASSQDWAYNEQFF.

This rearrangement joins TRBV7-9 to TRBJ2-2, with D perhaps TRBD2 (5 bases). CDR1 is SEHNR and CDR2 is FQNEAQ in the germline V gene (reference sequence). CDR3 length: 13 residues. Deletions cut 5 bases from V and 5 bases from J, with 9 bases between. The CDR3 nucleotides are TGTGCCAGCAGCCCAGGACTTACCGGGGAGCTGTTTTTT. Encoded protein: CASSPGLTGELFF.

This chain joins TRBV30 and TRBJ1-6; D remains unclear. The ends were cut back, 0 bases at V and 4 bases at J, with 7 bases in the middle. The CDR3 extends over 14 amino acids. Looked up from germline, CDR1 is GTSNPN and CDR2 is SVGIG (reference sequence). The CDR3 spells CAWSVMGYNSPLHF. DNA of the CDR3: TGTGCCTGGAGTGTCATGGGATATAATTCACCCCTCCACTTT.

The rearrangement links TRBV29-1 to TRBJ1-2, with a possible D match to TRBD1 (6 bases). There are 14 residues in the CDR3. With 6 bases removed from V and 2 bases from J, the gap between germline ends came to 16 bases. The germline V gene has CDR1 SQVTM and CDR2 ANQGSEA. The CDR3 DNA reads as TGCAGCGTCCGCACCAACAGGGCCAACTATGGCTACACCTTC. As protein: CSVRTNRANYGYTF.

The CDR3, as DNA: TGTGCCAGCAGCGGACAGGGGGCGGGTCAGCCCCAGCATTTT. Translation: CASSGQGAGQPQHF. The V call is TRBV9, the J call TRBJ1-5, with 10 bases aligning to TRBD1. CDR3 length equals 14 residues. V was pared by 3 bases and J by 6 bases, with 3 bases of the junction left unmatched. Germline-derived CDR1 and CDR2 are SGDLS and YYNGEE. Drawing the rest from reference TRBV9 and TRBJ1-5, the complete variable domain is DSGVTQTPKHLITATGQRVTLRCSPRSGDLSVYWYQQSLDQGLQFLIQYYNGEERAKGNILERFSAQQFPDLHSELNLSSLELGDSALYFCASSGQGAGQPQHFGDGTRLSIL.

The chain recombines TRBV7-9 with TRBJ1-1, with D tentatively TRBD1 (5 bases). V was trimmed by 6 bases and J by 3 bases, leaving 11 bases between them. The CDR3 consists of 13 residues. The germline CDR1 and CDR2 sequences are SEHNR and FQNEAQ (reference sequence). The DNA of the CDR3 is TGTGCCAGCAGGAGCCGCAGGGACACTGAAGCTTTCTTT. It encodes CASRSRRDTEAFF.

This chain links TRBV27 with TRBJ1-1, with D maybe TRBD1 (5 bases). The CDR3 totals 12 residues. Germline CDR1 and CDR2: MNHEY and SMNVEV (reference sequence). Trimming took 4 bases from V and 6 from J, leaving 9 bases between them. CDR3 coding DNA: TGTGCCAGCAGTTCTTGGGGGGCTGAAGCTTTCTTT. Its protein product is CASSSWGAEAFF.

This chain's CDR3 is CASNKVGGGGLDEQYF. The CDR3 coding sequence is TGTGCCAGCAACAAAGTAGGAGGAGGGGGCCTCGACGAGCAGTACTTC. The chain combines TRBV9 with TRBJ2-7; a weak D match, TRBD1 (7 bases). V lost 6 bases to trimming and J lost 5 bases, with 24 bases between them. The CDR3 length is 16 residues. The germline CDR1 and CDR2 sequences are SGDLS and YYNGEE.

V and J are TRBV19 and TRBJ2-3; perhaps D is TRBD1 or TRBD2 (5 bases each). The CDR3 sequence is 13 residues long. The ends were cut back, 6 bases at V and 0 bases at J, with 7 bases in the middle. Germline V gives CDR1 LNHDA, CDR2 SQIVND (reference sequence). CDR3 region: CASRRDSTDTQYF. CDR3 DNA sequence: TGTGCCAGTAGGAGGGACAGCACAGATACGCAGTATTTT.

This rearrangement joins TRBV6-5 to TRBJ1-1; D remains unclear. V lost 2 bases and J 2 bases, leaving 12 bases between the germline ends. CDR1 and CDR2 from the germline V gene are MNHEY and SVGAGI. CDR3 size: 15 residues. CDR3 loop: CASSYGVAGNTEAFF. DNA for the CDR3: TGTGCCAGCAGTTACGGGGTAGCTGGAAACACTGAAGCTTTCTTT.

This clone was detected only a few times. V gene TRBV29-1 combines with J gene TRBJ1-2, with TRBD1 identical over 7 bases. The germline gives CDR1 SQVTM, CDR2 ANQGSEA. The CDR3 runs to 11 residues. V shed 4 bases and J 6 bases; nucleotides not matched to a gene: 2. CDR3 sequence (DNA): TGCAGCGTTGCAGGGGGACATGGCTACACCTTC. It translates to CSVAGGHGYTF.

The rearrangement links TRBV19 to TRBJ2-2; D not certain. This CDR3 contains 14 residues. Deletions cut 5 bases from V and 4 bases from J, with 11 bases between. CDR1 LNHDA and CDR2 SQIVND come from the germline V gene (reference sequence). CDR3 DNA sequence: TGTGCCAGTAGTCCCCGACCAAGCACCGGGGAGCTGTTTTTT. Translated, it gives CASSPRPSTGELFF.

This chain connects TRBV13 to TRBJ1-1; TRBD1 agrees at 8 bases. The germline gives CDR1 PRHDT, CDR2 FYEKMQ (reference sequence). This CDR3 is 16 amino acids long. Trimming removed 8 bases from V and 4 bases from J; junction bases left unmatched: 15. CDR3 sequence (DNA): TGTGCCAGCTTGGAGGGGGGCAGGGGGCGCAGCACTGAAGCTTTCTTT. Its translation is CASLEGGRGRSTEAFF.

This sequence joins TRBV6-1 and TRBJ2-1; the D call may be TRBD1 or TRBD2 (5 bases each). V was trimmed by 7 bases and J by 4 bases, leaving 11 bases between them. The CDR3 runs to 13 residues. The germline V gene has CDR1 MNHNS and CDR2 SASEGT. The DNA of the CDR3 is TGTGCCAGCAAGGACGGGGCTTACAATGAGCAGTTCTTC. Translated, it gives CASKDGAYNEQFF.

This clone was detected once. V is TRBV7-2 and J is TRBJ1-2; D uncertain. CDR1 is SGHTA and CDR2 is FQGNSA in the germline V gene. Trimming pared 4 bases from V and 1 base from J, leaving 10 bases between. The CDR3 sequence is 14 residues long. As DNA, the CDR3 is TGTGCCAGCAGCTCCTACAGTGTTAACTATGGCTACACCTTC. Its translation is CASSSYSVNYGYTF.

This clone was found a few times. J is TRBJ1-6 and V is TRBV30; no clear D gene. From germline, CDR1 is GTSNPN and CDR2 SVGIG (reference sequence). This CDR3 comprises 12 residues. V lost 2 bases and J lost 10, with 9 bases in between. As DNA, the CDR3 is TGTGCCTGGAGTAGGGTTCGGTCACCCCTCCACTTT. It yields the protein CAWSRVRSPLHF.

The chain combines TRBV29-1 with TRBJ2-7, with D possibly being TRBD1 (6 bases). Germline CDR1 is SQVTM and CDR2 is ANQGSEA. Trimming cost V 7 bases and J 0 bases, with 13 bases left between them. The CDR3 runs to 13 residues. Written as DNA, the CDR3 is TGCAGCGCACAGGGACGAGACTCCTACGAGCAGTACTTC. This sequence encodes CSAQGRDSYEQYF.